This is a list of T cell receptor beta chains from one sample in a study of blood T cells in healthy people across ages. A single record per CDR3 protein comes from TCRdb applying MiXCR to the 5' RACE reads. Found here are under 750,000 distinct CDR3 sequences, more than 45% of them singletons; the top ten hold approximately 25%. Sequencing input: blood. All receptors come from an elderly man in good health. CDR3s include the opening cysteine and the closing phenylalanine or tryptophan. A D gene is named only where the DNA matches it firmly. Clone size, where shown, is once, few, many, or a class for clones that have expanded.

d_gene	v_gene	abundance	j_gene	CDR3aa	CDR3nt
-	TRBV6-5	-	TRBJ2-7	CASSDARLGNEQYF	TGTGCCAGCAGTGACGCGCGACTAGGGAACGAGCAGTACTTC
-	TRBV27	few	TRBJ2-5	CASKWAGTSKQYF	TGTGCCAGCAAGTGGGCCGGGACCAGCAAGCAGTACTTC
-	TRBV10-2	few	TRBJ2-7	CASSENSPYEQYF	TGCGCCAGCAGTGAGAACAGCCCCTACGAGCAGTACTTC
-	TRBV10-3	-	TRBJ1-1	CAISETGDALEAFF	TGTGCCATCAGTGAGACAGGCGACGCCCTTGAAGCTTTCTTT
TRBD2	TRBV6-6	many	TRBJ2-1	CASSYSRTSGSTYNEQFF	TGTGCCAGCAGTTACTCGAGGACTAGCGGGAGTACATACAATGAGCAGTTCTTC
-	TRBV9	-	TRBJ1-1	CASSEGGRGGTEAFF	TGTGCCAGCAGCGAGGGGGGCAGGGGTGGGACTGAAGCTTTCTTT
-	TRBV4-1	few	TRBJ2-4	CASSLPQAAKNIQYF	TGCGCCAGCAGCCTTCCACAGGCGGCCAAAAACATTCAGTACTTC
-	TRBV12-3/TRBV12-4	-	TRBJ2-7	CASTPAGGLYEQYF	TGTGCCAGCACCCCGGCCGGGGGGCTCTACGAGCAGTACTTC
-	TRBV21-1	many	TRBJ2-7	CASSLRGRIYEQYF	TGTGCCAGCAGCTTGCGCGGCAGAATCTACGAGCAGTACTTC
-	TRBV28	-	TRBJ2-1	CASSSPGGGVGSYNEQFF	TGTGCCAGCAGTTCCCCGGGTGGGGGAGTAGGGTCCTACAATGAGCAGTTCTTC
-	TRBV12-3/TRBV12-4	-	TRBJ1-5	CASSLGGLDQPQHF	TGTGCCAGCAGCCTCGGCGGCCTCGATCAGCCCCAGCATTTT
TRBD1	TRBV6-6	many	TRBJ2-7	CASSLLGQGSYEQYF	TGTGCCAGCAGTCTCCTTGGACAGGGGTCCTACGAGCAGTACTTC
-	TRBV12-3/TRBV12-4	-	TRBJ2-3	CASSPSTGSDTQYF	TGTGCCAGCAGTCCCTCCACGGGTTCAGATACGCAGTATTTT
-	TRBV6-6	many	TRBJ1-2	CASKNRDPSNYGYTF	TGTGCCAGCAAGAACAGGGACCCCTCTAACTATGGCTACACCTTC
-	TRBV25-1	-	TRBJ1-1	CASSEREGRGAFF	TGTGCCAGCAGTGAAAGGGAGGGTCGGGGAGCTTTCTTT
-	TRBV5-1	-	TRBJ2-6	CASARSESGANVLTF	TGCGCCAGCGCCAGGTCTGAGTCTGGGGCCAACGTCCTGACTTTC
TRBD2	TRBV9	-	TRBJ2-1	CASSGTSGGAQFF	TGTGCCAGCAGCGGCACTAGCGGGGGCGCCCAGTTCTTC
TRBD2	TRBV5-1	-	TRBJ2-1	CASRLAENGYNEQFF	TGCGCCAGCAGGCTAGCGGAAAACGGGTACAATGAGCAGTTCTTC
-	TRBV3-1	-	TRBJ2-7	CASSPWENNEQYF	TGTGCCAGCAGCCCTTGGGAAAACAATGAGCAGTACTTC
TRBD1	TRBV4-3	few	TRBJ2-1	CASSQPGQGVYNEQFF	TGCGCCAGCAGCCAACCGGGACAGGGGGTCTACAATGAGCAGTTCTTC
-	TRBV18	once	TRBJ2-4	CASSPLGRLAKNIQYF	TGTGCCAGCTCACCTCTGGGGCGCCTAGCCAAAAACATTCAGTACTTC
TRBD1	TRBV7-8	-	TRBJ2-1	CASSSDRENEQFF	TGTGCCAGCAGCTCGGACAGGGAAAATGAGCAGTTCTTC
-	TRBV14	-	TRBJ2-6	CASSQRPGTPGANVLTF	TGTGCCAGCAGCCAAAGGCCAGGGACGCCCGGGGCCAACGTCCTGACTTTC
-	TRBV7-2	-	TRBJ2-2	CASSITGFNTGELFF	TGTGCCAGCAGCATAACAGGCTTCAACACCGGGGAGCTGTTTTTT
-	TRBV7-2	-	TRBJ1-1	CASSPRLLPNTEAFF	TGTGCCAGCAGCCCGCGACTTCTCCCTAACACTGAAGCTTTCTTT
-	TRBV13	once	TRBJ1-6	CASSSEAGGGNSPLHF	TGTGCCAGCAGCTCAGAGGCCGGGGGCGGGAATTCACCCCTCCACTTT
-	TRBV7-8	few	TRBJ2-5	CASSRIQETQYF	TGTGCCAGCAGCCGGATCCAAGAGACCCAGTACTTC
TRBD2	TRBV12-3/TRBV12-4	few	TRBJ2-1	CASSSRLAGEEASNEQFF	TGTGCCAGCAGTTCCCGACTAGCGGGGGAGGAGGCCTCCAATGAGCAGTTCTTC
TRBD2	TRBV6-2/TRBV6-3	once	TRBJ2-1	CASSRSRTSGGSNNEQFF	TGTGCCAGCAGTCGATCCCGGACTAGCGGGGGGTCAAACAATGAGCAGTTCTTC
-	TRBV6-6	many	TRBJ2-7	CASSIQGGYEQYF	TGTGCCAGCAGCATTCAGGGGGGCTACGAGCAGTACTTC
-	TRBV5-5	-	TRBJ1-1	CASSLDGTGTEAFF	TGTGCCAGCAGCTTGGACGGGACTGGCACTGAAGCTTTCTTT
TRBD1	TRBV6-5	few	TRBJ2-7	CASSYRGTGDYEQYF	TGTGCCAGCAGTTACAGAGGGACAGGGGACTACGAGCAGTACTTC
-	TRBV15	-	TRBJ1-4	CATSSTGTWDEKLFF	TGTGCCACCAGCAGTACCGGGACTTGGGACGAAAAACTGTTTTTT
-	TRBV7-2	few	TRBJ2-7	CASSRDWFYEQYF	TGTGCCAGCAGCCGTGACTGGTTCTACGAGCAGTACTTC
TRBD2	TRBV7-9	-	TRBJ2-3	CAGSRRTSGSDTQYF	TGTGCCGGCAGCCGAAGGACTAGCGGGTCGGATACGCAGTATTTT
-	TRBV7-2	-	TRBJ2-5	CASSFGEETQYF	TGTGCCAGCAGCTTTGGGGAAGAGACCCAGTACTTC
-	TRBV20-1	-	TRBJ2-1	CSAAPGLESYNEQFF	TGCAGTGCTGCCCCGGGACTGGAATCCTACAATGAGCAGTTCTTC
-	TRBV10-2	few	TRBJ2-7	CASRPRSYYEQYF	TGCGCCAGCAGACCCCGGAGCTACTACGAGCAGTACTTC
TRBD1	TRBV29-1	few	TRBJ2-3	CSVEGTGVGTDTQYF	TGCAGCGTTGAAGGGACAGGGGTCGGCACAGATACGCAGTATTTT
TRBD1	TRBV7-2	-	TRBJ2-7	CASSPRTGGLDFQETLYF	TGTGCCAGCAGCCCACGGACAGGGGGACTCGATTTCCAAGAGACCCTGTACTTC
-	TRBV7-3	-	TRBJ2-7	CASSPGVFTYEQYF	TGTGCCAGCAGCCCAGGGGTCTTCACCTACGAGCAGTACTTC
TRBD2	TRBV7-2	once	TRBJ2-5	CASSSGGLAGGRQETQYF	TGTGCCAGCAGCTCCGGGGGACTAGCGGGGGGCCGACAAGAGACCCAGTACTTC
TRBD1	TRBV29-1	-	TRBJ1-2	CSVEDRGRDYGYTF	TGCAGCGTTGAAGACAGGGGGCGCGACTATGGCTACACCTTC
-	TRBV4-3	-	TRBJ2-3	CASSQDLDLAQYF	TGCGCCAGCAGCCAAGATCTGGATCTAGCGCAGTATTTT
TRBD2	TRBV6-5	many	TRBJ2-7	CASSSGTSGVSYEQYF	TGTGCCAGCAGTTCCGGGACTAGCGGTGTCTCCTACGAGCAGTACTTC
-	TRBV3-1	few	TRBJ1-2	CASSLRANYGYTF	TGTGCCAGCAGCTTGAGGGCCAACTATGGCTACACCTTC
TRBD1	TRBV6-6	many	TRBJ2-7	CASSYSGQGNEQYF	TGTGCCAGCAGTTATTCGGGACAGGGTAACGAGCAGTACTTC
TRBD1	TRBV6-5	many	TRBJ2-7	CASSYRGQVYEQYF	TGTGCCAGCAGTTACAGGGGGCAAGTCTACGAGCAGTACTTC
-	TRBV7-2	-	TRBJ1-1	CASSLDGREAFF	TGTGCCAGCAGCTTAGACGGTAGGGAAGCTTTCTTT
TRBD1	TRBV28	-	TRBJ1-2	CASQSTAGQADYGYTF	TGTGCCAGTCAGTCAACCGCGGGACAGGCTGACTATGGCTACACCTTC
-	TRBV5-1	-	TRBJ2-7	CASSRTDLPYEQYF	TGCGCCAGCAGCCGGACGGACCTCCCCTACGAGCAGTACTTC
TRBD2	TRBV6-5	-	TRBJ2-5	CASTSGSRETQYF	TGTGCCAGCACTAGCGGGAGTCGGGAGACCCAGTACTTC
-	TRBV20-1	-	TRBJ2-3	CSARGDRFSTDTQYF	TGCAGTGCTAGGGGAGACAGGTTTAGCACAGATACGCAGTATTTT
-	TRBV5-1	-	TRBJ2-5	CASSVGAQVETQYF	TGCGCCAGCAGCGTGGGGGCACAGGTAGAGACCCAGTACTTC
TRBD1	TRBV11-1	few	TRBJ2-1	CASSFPDRDSYNEQFF	TGTGCCAGCAGCTTTCCGGACAGGGACTCCTACAATGAGCAGTTCTTC
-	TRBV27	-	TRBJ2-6	CASSPRTTSGANVLTF	TGTGCCAGCAGTCCCCGGACGACCTCTGGGGCCAACGTCCTGACTTTC
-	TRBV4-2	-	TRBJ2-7	CASSQDTGAYEQYF	TGTGCCAGCAGCCAAGATACCGGGGCCTACGAGCAGTACTTC